The clone carrying this T cell receptor (beta chain) has only a few counts. Its ends do not fully match the called genes, so a read error is possible. The data are from a study of tumor-infiltrating lymphocytes in primary liver carcinoma. Making TCR beta cDNA involved 400 to 600 ng total RNA and a constant-region primer. Generation of the TCR beta libraries relied on three nested multiplex PCR rounds using slightly modified ARM-PCR. Both of the initial two PCR rounds ran for nine to eleven cycles and employed TRBV1-TRBV30 forward primers alongside a C-beta reverse primer. MiXCR, applied by TCRdb to the multiplex PCR reads, yields one record per CDR3 protein. Here the sample spans 70,000 to 75,000 distinct CDR3 sequences, 60% to 75% being singletons. Both RNA and DNA were isolated together from 20-30 mg of bulk tissue that had not been sorted. The CDR3 is 17 amino acids. Germline V gives CDR1 SGHAT, CDR2 FQDESV (reference sequence).

Input material: liver tumor tissue from sampling region 4. Subset in this sample: tumor region T4, right-lateral pole. The V gene is TRBV11-1, the J gene TRBJ2-7; a possible D gene is TRBD2 (5 bases). The clonotype originates from a man aged 35 to 55 with primary liver carcinoma and hepatitis B virus infection. The CDR3 DNA reads TGTGCCAGCAGCTTAGGGCCGGCGGGTGAAAGCTCCTACGAGCACTACTTC. Residues: CASSLGPAGESSYEHYF.